The sequence of this TCR beta chain was determined in a study of blood T cells in healthy people across ages. In germline, CDR1 is DFQATT, CDR2 SNEGSKA (reference sequence). The CDR3 has 13 residues. The V and J ends lost 6 bases and 3 bases respectively, with 15 bases between them. Findings and caveats of the study: A strong correlation between TCR beta diversity and naive T cell percentage was seen.

Whenever a sample was processed, at least 6 million PBMCs were isolated. PCR was performed a second time for roughly 7 to 12 cycles using a sample-barcoded 5' primer and a J-beta primer mix. Each cDNA molecule was tagged by a template-switch adaptor with 12 random nucleotides. TCRdb recomputed calls from the 5' RACE reads with MiXCR, one row per CDR3 protein. The sample includes approximately 790,000 distinct CDR3 sequences, 55% to 65% seen only once; the top ten take 28%. A word on this clonotype: Its antigen is not known.

The chain has TRBV20-1 and TRBJ2-7; D is possibly TRBD2 (6 bases). This sequence originates from a man aged 30-40 years in good health. Sequenced material: blood. The CDR3 sequence: CSAAGTPGYEQYF. As DNA, the CDR3 is TGCAGTGCCGCCGGGACTCCTGGCTACGAGCAGTACTTC.